What follows is one T cell receptor (beta chain) and its context. Enrollment shut out patients with autoimmune disease history or systemic immunosuppression. This entry comes from a study of OX40 agonist ivuxolimab in advanced cancers. Sequencing was performed with immunoSEQ multiplex PCR; in TCRdb, only in-frame clones are kept and a portion is missing. The sample records some 100,000 clones, roughly nine tenths being singletons. Trimming at V came to 1 base and at J to 9 bases, leaving 10 bases not matched to a gene. Germline V CDR1 and CDR2: SGHRS, YFSETQ. The CDR3 extends over 15 amino acids. The sequence came from an adult with an advanced solid tumor such as melanoma, head and neck, liver or kidney cancer. Source: CD4+ or CD8+ T cells sorted from blood, taken in a trial of the OX40 agonist ivuxolimab. The chain joins TRBV5-1 to TRBJ2-5, with TRBD2 matching over 9 bases. CDR3 DNA sequence: TGCGCCAGCAGCTTGAATCCAGCGGGAGGACGGGCCCAGTACTTC. As protein: CASSLNPAGGRAQYF.